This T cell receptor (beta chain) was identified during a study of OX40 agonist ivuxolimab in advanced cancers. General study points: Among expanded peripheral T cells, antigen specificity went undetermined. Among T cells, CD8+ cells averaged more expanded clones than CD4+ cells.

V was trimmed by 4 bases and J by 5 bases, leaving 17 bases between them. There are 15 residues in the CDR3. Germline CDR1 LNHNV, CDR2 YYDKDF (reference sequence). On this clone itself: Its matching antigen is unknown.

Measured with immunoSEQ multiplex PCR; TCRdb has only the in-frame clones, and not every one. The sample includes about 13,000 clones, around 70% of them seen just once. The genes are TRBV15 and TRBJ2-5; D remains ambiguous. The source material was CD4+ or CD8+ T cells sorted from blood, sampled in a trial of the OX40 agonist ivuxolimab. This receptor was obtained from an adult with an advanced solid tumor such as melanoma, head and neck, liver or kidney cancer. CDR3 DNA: TGTGCCACCAGCACTTCGACTTGGGCCTCGGAGACCCAGTACTTC. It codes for CATSTSTWASETQYF.